This entry lists 10 T cell receptor beta chains sequenced from one sample in a study of blood T cell repertoires in COVID-19. The repertoire was sequenced with immunoSEQ multiplex PCR; TCRdb's copy has only in-frame clones and lacks some. The table lists around 270,000 clones, around 85% of them singletons, with 0.87% in the top ten. The material sequenced was peripheral blood. All receptors come from a human donor with COVID-19, enrolled during active disease. The donor label of this sample is uncertain.

This clone was seen more than once but under ten times. The rearrangement links TRBV28 to TRBJ2-4, with D possibly matching TRBD2 (6 bases). This CDR3 region has 16 residues. Looked up from germline, CDR1 is MDHEN and CDR2 is SYDVKM. The V gene lost 2 bases and the J gene lost 0 bases, with 11 bases spanning the gap. The CDR3 sequence is CASSLVGSVAKNIQYF. CDR3 nucleotide sequence: TGTGCCAGCAGTTTAGTCGGGAGTGTAGCCAAAAACATTCAGTACTTC.

J is TRBJ1-4 and V is TRBV5-1; D gene uncertain. The CDR3 spans 14 residues. Between the trimmed V and J ends, which lost 0 bases and 1 base, there was a span of 4 bases. Per germline, CDR1 SGHRS and CDR2 YFSETQ. The CDR3 reads CASSLDRTNEKLFF. The CDR3 DNA sequence: TGCGCCAGCAGCTTGGACAGAACTAATGAAAAACTGTTTTTT.

This clone was recorded once. CDR3 protein: CASSLSAQVVAEAFF. The CDR3 nucleotides read TGTGCCAGCAGCTTGTCGGCCCAGGTGGTGGCTGAAGCTTTCTTT. The rearrangement links TRBV5-5 to TRBJ1-1, with unresolved D. The length of the CDR3 is 15 residues. V lost 1 base and J 6 bases, leaving 16 bases between the germline ends. Germline CDR1 and CDR2: SGHKS and YYEKEE (reference sequence).

The rearrangement uses TRBV5-6 and TRBJ1-3; possible D gene TRBD1, 6 bases. Germline CDR1 SGHDT, CDR2 YYEEEE. V dropped 2 bases and J dropped 0 bases, with 15 bases sitting between them. CDR3 length equals 17 residues. CDR3 residues: CASSFIQGQSSGNTIYF. CDR3 DNA: TGTGCCAGCAGCTTCATACAGGGCCAGAGCTCTGGAAACACCATATATTTT.

The chain has TRBV19 and TRBJ2-1, with TRBD2 matching 10 bases. Germline-derived CDR1 and CDR2 are LNHDA and SQIVND (reference sequence). The CDR3 consists of 16 residues. Trimming at V came to 4 bases and at J to 9 bases, leaving 12 bases not matched to a gene. In DNA form, the CDR3 reads TGTGCCAGTAGTAAAACCGGGACTAGCGCCCAGGGTGAGCAGTTCTTC. Its translation is CASSKTGTSAQGEQFF.

This clone turned up a few times. The genes are TRBV6-1 and TRBJ1-5; 10 nucleotides line up with TRBD1. Germline V gene data show CDR1 as MNHNS and CDR2 as SASEGT. Trimming took 3 bases from V and 5 from J; bases not matched to a gene: 4. The CDR3 is made up of 15 amino acids. The CDR3 sequence: CASSEAGTGDQPQHF. CDR3 coding DNA: TGTGCCAGCAGTGAGGCCGGGACAGGGGATCAGCCCCAGCATTTT.

This clone appeared once. The V gene is TRBV6-5, the J gene TRBJ2-6; tentative D call: TRBD1 (6 bases). The ends were cut back, 6 bases at V and 0 bases at J, with 9 bases in the middle. The CDR3 totals 15 residues. Germline V gene lookup returns CDR1 MNHEY and CDR2 SVGAGI. As DNA, the CDR3 is TGTGCCAGCAGCCTGGGACACTCTGGGGCCAACGTCCTGACTTTC. Its translation is CASSLGHSGANVLTF.

The chain couples TRBV9 to TRBJ2-1, with a weak D call TRBD2 (6 bases). V lost 0 bases and J lost 6, with 10 bases in between. The CDR3 is 14 amino acids. CDR1 SGDLS and CDR2 YYNGEE come from the germline V gene. CDR3 in amino acids: CASSVVVAANEQFF. As DNA, the CDR3 is TGTGCCAGCAGCGTAGTGGTAGCGGCCAATGAGCAGTTCTTC.

The chain carries TRBV6-5 and TRBJ2-5, with D perhaps TRBD2 (5 bases). CDR1 and CDR2 (germline): MNHEY, SVGAGI. This CDR3 contains 15 residues. Trimming pared 0 bases from V and 5 bases from J, leaving 13 bases between. CDR3 nucleotide sequence: TGTGCCAGCAGTTACTCGGCGGGTGCTCAGGAGACCCAGTACTTC. It codes for CASSYSAGAQETQYF.

V usage is TRBV27 and J usage is TRBJ1-4; 9 bases agree with TRBD1. The germline V gene encodes CDR1 MNHEY and CDR2 SMNVEV (reference sequence). There are 15 residues in the CDR3. V lost 0 bases, J lost 6 bases, and 2 bases stayed unmatched. Here the CDR3 DNA reads TGTGCCAGCAGTTTATCGGGACAGGGAGATGAAAAACTGTTTTTT. Translated: CASSLSGQGDEKLFF.